The next 11 T cell receptor beta chains were all read from a single sample in a study of T cell repertoires in cytomegalovirus infection. TCRdb independently ran MiXCR on the reads; one entry per CDR3 protein. In the table there are 500,000 or so distinct CDR3 sequences, 16% of which are singletons. Sequencing input: CD8+ T cells from PBMCs. These receptor sequences come from a human donor in good health (CMV status not recorded). Some clones in this sample may be carry-over from other donors' samples.

This clonotype was detected a few times. The genes are TRBV27 and TRBJ2-3; 11 nucleotides agree with TRBD2. Germline CDR1 is MNHEY and CDR2 is SMNVEV (reference sequence). The CDR3 contains 15 residues. V gave up 5 bases and J gave up 2 bases; unmatched junction bases: 3. CDR3 amino acids: CASSRSGRVTDTQYF. DNA of the CDR3: TGTGCCAGCAGTCGTAGCGGGAGGGTCACAGATACGCAGTATTTT.

This clonotype was seen ten or more times. The chain is built from TRBV7-8 and TRBJ2-7; 8 bases match TRBD2. CDR3 size: 15 residues. V lost 0 bases to trimming and J lost 2 bases; unmatched junction nucleotides: 3. Per germline, CDR1 SGHVS and CDR2 FQNEAQ. This CDR3 is CASSLAYSGTYEQYF. The CDR3 DNA is TGTGCCAGCAGCTTAGCGTATAGCGGGACCTACGAGCAGTACTTC.

Ten or more counts support this clonotype. The chain has TRBV4-2 and TRBJ1-4; D is possibly TRBD1 (6 bases). V was pared by 4 bases and J by 3 bases, with 9 bases between. The germline CDR1 and CDR2 sequences are LGHNA and YNFKEQ. There are 14 residues in the CDR3. The CDR3 nucleotides are TGTGCCAGCAGCCTGGACAGTCCTAATGAAAAACTGTTTTTT. This translates into CASSLDSPNEKLFF.

This clonotype was counted between two and nine times. Written as DNA, the CDR3 is TGTGCCTCGACGGACAGGGAGGGTGGCTACACCTTC. It translates to CASTDREGGYTF. The chain employs TRBV30 and TRBJ1-2, with 8 bases fitting TRBD1. Germline V lookup: CDR1 GTSNPN, CDR2 SVGIG (reference sequence). The length of the CDR3 is 12 residues. V lost 7 bases and J lost 7; bases outside the gene matches: 8.

This clonotype was counted at least ten times. The J gene is TRBJ1-1, the V gene TRBV11-2; 8 nucleotides match TRBD1. With V trimmed by 2 bases and J by 1 base, 3 bases remained unmatched. Looked up from germline, CDR1 is SGHAT and CDR2 is FQNNGV. This CDR3 comprises 15 residues. CDR3: CASSLIGTGNTEAFF. In DNA form, the CDR3 reads TGTGCCAGCAGCTTAATTGGGACAGGGAACACTGAAGCTTTCTTT.

This rearrangement joins TRBV3-1 to TRBJ1-5, with 9 bases matching TRBD1. The junction had 12 bases not matched to a gene; V was cut back by 1 base and J by 2 bases. The germline CDR1 and CDR2 sequences are LGHDT and YNNKEL (reference sequence). This CDR3 is built from 19 residues. The CDR3 sequence: CASSQGLRDRAGGNQPQHF. The DNA for the CDR3 is TGTGCCAGCAGCCAAGGACTCCGGGACAGGGCTGGGGGCAATCAGCCCCAGCATTTT.

V and J are TRBV5-4 and TRBJ1-5, with D unclear. Deletions cut 0 bases from V and 7 bases from J, with 14 bases between. Germline lookup yields CDR1 SGHNT and CDR2 YYREEE (reference sequence). This CDR3 region has 15 residues. As DNA, the CDR3 is TGTGCCAGCAGCTTGGCGGGAGAGGGAAGGCAGCCCCAGCATTTT. Translating gives CASSLAGEGRQPQHF.

This clonotype was observed at least ten times. The chain is built from TRBV4-1 and TRBJ1-6; a possible D gene is TRBD1 (6 bases). Trimming left V 0 bases short and J 7 bases short, with 13 bases between. This CDR3 comprises 16 residues. Germline V lookup: CDR1 MGHRA, CDR2 YSYEKL. The CDR3 DNA follows: TGCGCCAGCAGCCAAGAGAGGGGGATAGAGAATTCACCCCTCCACTTT. Protein: CASSQERGIENSPLHF.

In this sample, this clonotype turned up many times. The CDR3 DNA reads as TGTGCCAGCAGCCCGGGACAGGACCGCGCTGAAGCTTTCTTT. Translating it yields CASSPGQDRAEAFF. The chain couples TRBV7-9 to TRBJ1-1, with 8 bases matching TRBD1. Trimming removed 5 bases from V and 6 bases from J; junction bases left unmatched: 8. Germline V gene lookup returns CDR1 SEHNR and CDR2 FQNEAQ (reference sequence). The CDR3 consists of 14 residues.

The chain uses TRBV28 and TRBJ2-2; 7 nucleotides agree with TRBD1. V trimming: 7 bases; J trimming: 6 bases; junction bases outside the gene matches: 8. This CDR3 contains 14 residues. Germline loops: CDR1 MDHEN, CDR2 SYDVKM. The CDR3 DNA sequence: TGTGCCAGCACGATGGGACAGTCTGCCGGGGAGCTGTTTTTT. As protein: CASTMGQSAGELFF.

Many counts were recorded for this clonotype. The CDR3 region has the DNA TGTGCCAGCAGCTTATCATCGGGACAGGGACACTACGAGCAGTACTTC. Encoded protein: CASSLSSGQGHYEQYF. The chain joins TRBV7-6 to TRBJ2-7; 9 bases are shared with TRBD1. This CDR3 has 16 amino acids. V was clipped by 2 bases and J by 3 bases; unmatched bases: 8. CDR1 SGHVS and CDR2 FNYEAQ come from the germline V gene.